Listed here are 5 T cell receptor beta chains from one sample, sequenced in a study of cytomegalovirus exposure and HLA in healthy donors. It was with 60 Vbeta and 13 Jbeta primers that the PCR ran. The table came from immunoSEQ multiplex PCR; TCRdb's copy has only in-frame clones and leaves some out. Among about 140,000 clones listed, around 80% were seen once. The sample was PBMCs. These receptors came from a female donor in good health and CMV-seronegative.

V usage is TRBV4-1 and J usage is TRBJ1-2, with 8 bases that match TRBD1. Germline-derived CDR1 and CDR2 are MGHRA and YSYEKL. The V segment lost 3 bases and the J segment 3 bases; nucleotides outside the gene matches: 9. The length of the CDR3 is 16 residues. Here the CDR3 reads CASSQPRTGIDYGYTF. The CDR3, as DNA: TGCGCCAGCAGCCAGCCCCGGACAGGGATCGACTATGGCTACACCTTC.

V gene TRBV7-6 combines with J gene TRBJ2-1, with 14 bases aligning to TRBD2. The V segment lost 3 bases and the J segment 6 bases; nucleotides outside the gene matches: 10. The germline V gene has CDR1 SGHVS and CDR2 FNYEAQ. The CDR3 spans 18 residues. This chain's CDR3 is CASSFDPPGTSGSNEQFF. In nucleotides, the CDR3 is TGTGCCAGCAGCTTCGACCCCCCCGGGACTAGCGGGAGCAATGAGCAGTTCTTC.

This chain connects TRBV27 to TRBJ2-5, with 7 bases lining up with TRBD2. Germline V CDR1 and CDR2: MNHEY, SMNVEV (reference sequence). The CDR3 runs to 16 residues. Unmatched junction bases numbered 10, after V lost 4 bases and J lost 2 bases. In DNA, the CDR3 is TGTGCCAGCAGTTGGGCAAAGCGGGAACTACAAGAGACCCAGTACTTC. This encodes CASSWAKRELQETQYF.

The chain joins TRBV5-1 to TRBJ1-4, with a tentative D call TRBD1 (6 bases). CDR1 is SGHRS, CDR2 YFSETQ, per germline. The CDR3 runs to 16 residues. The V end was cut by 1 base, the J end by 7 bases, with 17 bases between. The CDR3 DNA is TGCGCCAGCAGCTTGATTACAGGGCTTGGTAGTGAAAAACTGTTTTTT. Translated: CASSLITGLGSEKLFF.

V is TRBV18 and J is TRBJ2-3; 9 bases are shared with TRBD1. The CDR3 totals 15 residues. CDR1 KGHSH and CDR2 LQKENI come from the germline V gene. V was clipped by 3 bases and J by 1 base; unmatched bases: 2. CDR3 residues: CASSPRTGGTDTQYF. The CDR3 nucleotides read TGTGCCAGCTCACCGCGGACAGGGGGCACAGATACGCAGTATTTT. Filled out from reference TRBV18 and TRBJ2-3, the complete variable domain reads NAGVMQNPRHLVRRRGQEARLRCSPMKGHSHVYWYRQLPEEGLKFMVYLQKENIIDESGMPKERFSAEFPKEGPSILRIQQVVRGDSAAYFCASSPRTGGTDTQYFGPGTRLTVL.